This T cell receptor beta chain was sequenced during a study of T-cell reconstitution after alpha-beta-depleted transplantation in children. Unique molecular identifiers were built into the TCRbeta library. TCRdb independently ran MiXCR on the PCR reads; one entry per CDR3 protein. The sample has roughly 500,000 distinct CDR3 sequences; 30% to 35% are singletons. The CDR3 totals 15 residues. The germline V and J ends were trimmed by 3 bases and 8 bases, with 14 bases remaining between them. The rearrangement joins TRBV12-3 or TRBV12-4 to TRBJ1-6, with D perhaps TRBD1 (5 bases). The specimen comprised PBMCs from the stem cell graft donor, sampled from the stem cell graft. The receptor comes from a human donor who donated a stem cell graft to a child with aplastic anemia. CDR3 sequence: CASSFWGGNDSPLHF. The CDR3 DNA reads as TGTGCCAGCAGTTTTTGGGGGGGTAATGATTCACCCCTCCACTTT.